This record looks at one T cell receptor (beta chain) sequence and its context. The antigen it binds to is not known. No much larger clone exists at a distance of one base, and base qualities are not known. Spanning cysteine to phenylalanine, the CDR3 consists of 15 amino acids. Only the CDR3 part of the read is kept: 45 bases, read in frame from the first base. CDR1 SGHRS and CDR2 YFSETQ are derived from the germline V gene. Trimming leaves V shorter by 5 bases and J shorter by 13 bases, with the junction holding 12 bases beyond the gene matches. Donors were 35 to 40 systemically healthy Caucasian individuals from Russia aged roughly 6 to 100 years. Approximately 9.3 milliliters of peripheral blood were drawn from each donor into EDTA-treated Vacutainer tubes. PBMCs were isolated by Ficoll-Paque density-gradient centrifugation, with at least 7 million obtained per sample. Total RNA was extracted from PBMCs with Trizol reagent, with at least 5.5 micrograms obtained per sample. The percentages of naive CD45RAhigh/CD27high T cells were determined by flow cytometry on a PBMC aliquot from every donor.

This sample stems from a study of blood T cells in healthy people across ages (dated by TCRdb to between 2015 and 2016). About the investigation overall: Template switching captured roughly one uniquely barcoded TCR beta cDNA molecule per two T cells in model experiments. Age-related changes in TCR beta repertoire diversity were measured in the study by deep sequencing normalized with unique cDNA molecular identifiers. The donors were divided into four age groups: young (average roughly 17 years), middle-aged (under 40), aged (about 60) and long-lived (around 80). To avoid experimental bias, donors of different ages were distributed randomly across sequencing lanes. The study analyzed two additional independent replicas of 1 million unique cDNA reads from the same blood draw for two donors, one aged 18 to 29 and one aged 80 or older.

The library was produced with 5' RACE. The sequencer was an Illumina HiSeq 2500. A second PCR of roughly 7 to 11 cycles was performed with a sample-barcoded 5' primer and a J-beta primer mix. A unique molecular identifier was introduced onto each TCR beta cDNA molecule by a template-switch 5' adaptor carrying 12 random nucleotides. Each sample yielded at least 3 million CDR3-containing paired-end reads. All of the RNA was converted into first-strand cDNA using the Mint cDNA synthesis kit, with a TRBC-specific oligonucleotide serving as the primer. After uracil-DNA glycosylase treatment, a first 18-cycle PCR used universal primers M1SS and BC2_uni_R on all cDNA. The paper's data handling went like this. Each sample was normalized by randomly selecting 1 million high-quality reads, each carrying a distinct molecular identifier. Instead of being binned into consensus sequences, reads that shared molecular identifiers were thrown out. MiTCR, set to a Q25 quality threshold and the strictest error-elimination algorithm, was used for CDR3 identification, clonotype clustering and error correction. Lower-bound total TCR beta diversity was estimated with a nonparametric unseen species model using Euler transformation. TCRdb ran its own pipeline on the public reads, namely fastp trimming at Q25 and MiXCR clone calling, and kept in-frame beta chains. Rows are unified per CDR3 protein, each entry keeping the most common DNA and genes. TCRdb's processing, not the study's, gives the V and J calls here. The sample records hundreds of thousands of distinct CDR3 sequences, around 45% of which are singletons. About a sixth of the sample is held by the ten biggest clonotypes.

What the study reported, not specific to this receptor: As age increased, observed TCR beta diversity per million T cells dropped in a roughly linear way, and a significant reduction was already evident by age roughly 36. Because donor CMV infection status was unknown, age-related changes in expanded clonotypes were potentially confounded. Total diversity estimates from one million sequenced T cells were considered lower bounds and underestimates. The percentage of naive T cells measured by flow cytometry correlated strongly with observed TCR beta diversity. Compared with the aged group, the long-lived group had more naive CD4+ T cells, fewer expanded clones and increased TCR diversity, a pattern suggesting age selection. Conclusive comparison of naive and antigen-experienced compartments was prevented by the profiling of bulk unsorted PBMCs.

This TCR came from an elderly man in good health. The V and J segments used are TRBV5-1 and TRBJ2-6; TRBD1 aligns with 10 central bases. What was sequenced was blood. The CDR3 region has the sequence CASRASGTGVSVLTF. The DNA sequence reads TGCGCCAGCAGGGCCAGTGGGACAGGGGTTTCGGTCCTGACTTTC.